The source of this T cell receptor beta chain is a study of shared clonotypes between healthy human individuals. This clone appeared a single time. Trimming shortened V by 3 bases and J by 2 bases, and 10 bases separated the two germline ends. The CDR3 contains 14 residues. In germline, CDR1 is SGHAT, CDR2 FQNNGV. The authors' processing: ImmunoSEQ yielded junction-only sequences lacking quality scores, so filtering differed. This table comes from immunoSEQ multiplex PCR, and its TCRdb copy is limited to in-frame clones, with some not included. From that table come the V and J calls and clone size; the DNA was used to work out D and trimming. The data show roughly 2 million clones, around 95% seen once.

This chain links TRBV11-2 with TRBJ2-5; D gene uncertain. The sequence was collected from a man aged 18 to 29 in good health. Sequenced: naive CD4+ T cells sorted from blood. Specified subset: CD45RA+ positively selected. This CDR3 is CASSFFLRQETQYF. For the CDR3, the DNA is TGTGCCAGCAGCTTTTTCCTCCGTCAAGAGACCCAGTACTTC.